The following is a T cell receptor (beta chain) sequence with its context. The antigen is undetermined. The data stem from a study of T cell responses to AZD1222 COVID-19 vaccine. Looked up from germline, CDR1 is WNHNN and CDR2 is SYGVQD (reference sequence). This CDR3 has 17 residues. Trimming cost V 5 bases and J 0 bases, with 17 bases left between them. General observations from the study: Mapped onto spike, vaccine-associated CD4 TCRs spanned it and were dominant at 160-218 and 743-854. Most donors were white British, females outnumbered males, and clonal diversity was possibly underestimated. Without day 14 samples, only post-peak T cell repertoires were studied.

Libraries were prepared by immunoSEQ multiplex PCR; TCRdb keeps only in-frame clonotypes and omits some of them. The sample gives 110,000 to 150,000 clones, more than 85% of which show up once; 5% to 6.5% is in the top ten. The chain has TRBV10-1 and TRBJ2-1, with a weak D call TRBD1 (6 bases). Specimen: peripheral blood, collected on day 0 of AZD1222 vaccination. This receptor was taken from an adult in good health. CDR3 nucleotides: TGCGCCAGCAGTCTGACGACAGGAGATAACTCCTACAATGAGCAGTTCTTC. Its translation: CASSLTTGDNSYNEQFF.